This T cell receptor (beta chain) was recorded in a study of T cells in Graves' hyperthyroidism and ophthalmopathy. Amplified regions were TCR beta CDR3 sequences from RNA transcripts. The primer set for the first-round RT-PCR of the TCR CDR3 was HTBI. Using its own MiXCR run on the multiplex PCR reads, TCRdb lists one record per CDR3 protein. The data hold 500,000 to 600,000 distinct CDR3 sequences, with under 60% observed a single time. This clonotype came up a few times. V shed 5 bases and J 0 bases; nucleotides not matched to a gene: 4. Germline CDR1 reads KGHSH; CDR2 reads LQKENI. The CDR3 contains 14 residues.

This receptor was taken from a woman between 18 and 29 years old with Graves' hyperthyroidism. This chain connects TRBV18 to TRBJ2-7; 7 bases line up with TRBD1. Sequenced material: peripheral blood or thyroid tissue (not recorded which). Written as DNA, the CDR3 is TGTGCCAGCTCAGTGGACAGGAGCTCCTACGAGCAGTACTTC. Encoded protein: CASSVDRSSYEQYF.